This T cell receptor (beta chain) was found in a study of radiotherapy plus CTLA-4 blockade in lung cancer. Study-wide results and caveats: After treatment with radiotherapy plus ipilimumab, TCR clones that came from the tumor expanded in blood. Best predicting response, reportedly, were early blood T cell clone dynamics, with interferon-beta.

The CDR3 length is 14 residues. Trimming cost V 4 bases and J 1 base, with 11 bases left between them. Per germline, CDR1 SGHRS and CDR2 YFSETQ. The table came from immunoSEQ multiplex PCR; TCRdb's copy has only in-frame clones and leaves some out. The profile shows around 91,000 clones, approximately 86% of them singletons. Alongside CTLA-4 blockade with ipilimumab, patients with chemo-refractory metastatic non-small-cell lung cancer received focal radiation. Of note for this clone: Its specificity is unknown.

Sequencing used peripheral blood, obtained from a patient treated with radiotherapy plus ipilimumab. This receptor was obtained from a human donor with non-small cell lung cancer that progressed on radiotherapy plus ipilimumab. V usage is TRBV5-1 and J usage is TRBJ2-5; D could derive from TRBD1 or TRBD2 (6 bases each). The CDR3 loop reads CASSAGHSQETQYF. The CDR3 DNA reads TGCGCCAGCAGCGCGGGACATTCCCAAGAGACCCAGTACTTC.